The source of this T cell receptor (beta chain) is a study of blood T cell repertoires in COVID-19. Measured with immunoSEQ multiplex PCR; TCRdb has only the in-frame clones, and not every one. Counted here are under 500,000 clones, roughly 90% occurring once; the ten biggest clones make up roughly 4.3%. Germline V CDR1 and CDR2: MDHEN, SYDVKM. V was trimmed by 7 bases and J by 1 base, leaving 5 bases between them. The CDR3 loop spans 12 amino acids. The sample was peripheral blood. The source is a young woman with acute or convalescent COVID-19. The chain links TRBV28 to TRBJ1-3; the D is unclear. CDR3 in amino acids: CASTESGNTIYF. The CDR3 DNA reads TGTGCCAGCACCGAGTCTGGAAACACCATATATTTT.